These T cell receptor beta chains were read from a single sample in a study of T cell responses to AZD1222 COVID-19 vaccine. Generated by immunoSEQ multiplex PCR, the TCRdb table keeps only in-frame clones and is missing some. The table records over 130,000 clones, 89% of them present only once. Material: peripheral blood, obtained on day 0 of AZD1222 vaccination. The source is an adult in good health. Each CDR3 is given with its conserved first and last residue. The D gene is left open where the match is weak. Size tells how often a clone was seen (once, few, many) or the class of an expanded clone, and some rows leave it out.

d_call,cdr3_length,clone_size,j_call,v_call,cdr3_nt,cdr3_aa
-,13,once,TRBJ1-5,TRBV6-5,TGTGCCAGCAGCCTTTGGGAAGTTCAGCCCCAGCATTTT,CASSLWEVQPQHF
-,14,-,TRBJ1-4,TRBV25-1,TGTGCCAGCAGTGTAATCGGTGGTGTTGAAAAACTGTTTTTT,CASSVIGGVEKLFF
-,15,once,TRBJ2-4,TRBV5-6,TGTGCCAGCAGCTTGGGGGGTGGGTATGGAAACATTCAGTACTTC,CASSLGGGYGNIQYF
TRBD1,13,-,TRBJ2-1,TRBV27,TGTGCCAGCAGTTTCCAGGGGGCGGGTGAGCAGTTCTTC,CASSFQGAGEQFF
-,15,-,TRBJ2-7,TRBV13,TGTGCCAGCAGCTTATTGGACAGCTATTCCTACGAGCAGTACTTC,CASSLLDSYSYEQYF
-,13,-,TRBJ2-1,TRBV5-4,TGTGCCAGCAGCTACGACAGCTACAATGAGCAGTTCTTC,CASSYDSYNEQFF
-,16,-,TRBJ1-1,TRBV28,TGTGCCAGCAGGCCGGCCCTACAGGTGTCGAACACTGAAGCTTTCTTT,CASRPALQVSNTEAFF
TRBD1,15,once,TRBJ2-2,TRBV10-2,TGCGCCAGCGGGCGACAGGGGGCGCGAACCGGGGAGCTGTTTTTT,CASGRQGARTGELFF
TRBD1,16,-,TRBJ1-2,TRBV19,TGTGCCAGTAGTGCAAGCCGGGACAGGGGTAGCTATGGCTACACCTTC,CASSASRDRGSYGYTF
-,15,-,TRBJ2-2,TRBV11-2,TGTGCCACCCCAAGAGGGGGAGCTAACACCGGGGAGCTGTTTTTT,CATPRGGANTGELFF
TRBD2,18,-,TRBJ2-3,TRBV29-1,TGCAGCGTGCTACTAGGGGTCTCGGGACTAGCGGGAGTAAATACGCAGTATTTT,CSVLLGVSGLAGVNTQYF
-,10,-,TRBJ2-3,TRBV23-1,TGCGCCAGCAGAACAGATACGCAGTATTTT,CASRTDTQYF
-,15,-,TRBJ1-1,TRBV11-2,TGTGCCAGCAGCTCGTCGGGACAAATAAACACTGAAGCTTTCTTT,CASSSSGQINTEAFF
-,12,-,TRBJ2-1,TRBV12-5,TGTGCTAGTGGTTTTCATGCCCTTGAGCAGTTCTTC,CASGFHALEQFF
-,11,-,TRBJ2-7,TRBV2,TGTGCCATAGTTGAGTCCAACGAGCAGTACTTC,CAIVESNEQYF
-,10,-,TRBJ1-5,TRBV28,TGTGCCAGCGGGGGCGGTCCCCAGCATTTT,CASGGGPQHF
-,15,-,TRBJ1-1,TRBV29-1,TGCAGCGCCGATCTCCCACACACGGGGAACACTGAAGCTTTCTTT,CSADLPHTGNTEAFF
-,13,-,TRBJ1-1,TRBV18,TGTGCCAGCTCAACAGGGCAGAACACTGAAGCTTTCTTT,CASSTGQNTEAFF
-,16,-,TRBJ2-1,TRBV6-1,TGTGCCAGCAGTGAAAATGAGGCGGGCTCCTACAATGAGCAGTTCTTC,CASSENEAGSYNEQFF
-,18,-,TRBJ2-1,TRBV3-1/TRBV3-2,TGTGCCAGCAGCCTAGGACTAACCCGCGCGAGCTCCTACAATGAGCAGTTCTTC,CASSLGLTRASSYNEQFF
-,13,-,TRBJ2-7,TRBV6-5,TGTGCCACCGCTCTGAAGAGAAAGTACGAGCAGTACTTC,CATALKRKYEQYF
-,15,-,TRBJ2-7,TRBV21-1,TGTGCCAGCCTCACCGCCCGGGACAGGGTCTACGAGCAGTACTTC,CASLTARDRVYEQYF
-,15,-,TRBJ2-3,TRBV5-5,TGTGCCAGCAGCTTTGGGACCCCATTGGGGGATACGCAGTATTTT,CASSFGTPLGDTQYF
TRBD1,13,-,TRBJ1-4,TRBV28,TGTGCCACGGGGAGGGGGCCGCATGAAAAACTGTTTTTT,CATGRGPHEKLFF
TRBD2,15,-,TRBJ2-2,TRBV19,TGTGCCAGTAGTATATTGACTAGCGACACCGGGGAGCTGTTTTTT,CASSILTSDTGELFF
TRBD1,15,-,TRBJ2-7,TRBV2,TGTGCCAGCAGTGGGGGACAGGGGGCGGTCTACGAGCAGTACTTC,CASSGGQGAVYEQYF
-,14,-,TRBJ1-1,TRBV6-4,TGTGCCAGCAGTGACTCAAGACAGACATATGAAGCTTTCTTT,CASSDSRQTYEAFF
TRBD2,14,-,TRBJ2-7,TRBV6-2/TRBV6-3,TGTGCCAGCAGTGCCGGGGAGGGCCCCTACGAGCAGTACTTC,CASSAGEGPYEQYF
TRBD1,16,-,TRBJ2-7,TRBV20-1,TGCAGTGCTAGTTGGGGAAGGGACAGTGCTCGCTACGAGCAGTACTTC,CSASWGRDSARYEQYF
-,14,once,TRBJ2-7,TRBV29-1,TGCAGCGTTGAAGAGTCCGGGACAACCTACGAGCAGTACTTC,CSVEESGTTYEQYF
-,13,-,TRBJ1-1,TRBV5-6,TGTGCCAGCAGCGTGGGGAGGGGACCTGAAGCTTTCTTT,CASSVGRGPEAFF
-,11,-,TRBJ1-6,TRBV30,TGTGCCTGGAGACAGTTTTCACCCCTCCACTTT,CAWRQFSPLHF
TRBD2,18,once,TRBJ2-1,TRBV4-2,TGTGCCAGCAGCCAGGGGGGGGAGCGGGCGCCTGTCTACAATGAGCAGTTCTTC,CASSQGGERAPVYNEQFF